Below are 16 T cell receptor beta chains sequenced from a single sample in a study of cytomegalovirus exposure and HLA in healthy donors. The PCR used 60 Vbeta and 13 Jbeta primers. TCRdb's copy holds only in-frame clones and misses some; the assay was immunoSEQ multiplex PCR. In the table there are under 200,000 clones, around 80% of which are singletons. Sequencing input: PBMCs. These receptors were obtained from a woman aged 18-35 years in good health and CMV-seropositive.

Here the CDR3 reads CASSTQPGARGAQYF. The CDR3 region has the DNA TGTGCCAGCAGTACCCAACCGGGGGCCCGGGGGGCCCAGTACTTC. The rearrangement links TRBV27 to TRBJ2-5, with a possible D match to TRBD2 (7 bases). Trimming shortened V by 5 bases and J by 9 bases, and 22 bases separated the two germline ends. The CDR3 is made up of 15 amino acids. Germline V gene lookup returns CDR1 MNHEY and CDR2 SMNVEV (reference sequence).

V gene TRBV2 combines with J gene TRBJ1-4; TRBD1 matches at 7 bases. The CDR3 is 15 amino acids. V was clipped by 8 bases and J by 5 bases; unmatched bases: 11. Germline V gene data show CDR1 as SNHLY and CDR2 as FYNNEI. The DNA for the CDR3 is TGTGCCAGCGGAACGTACAGGGGTTCGAATGAAAAACTGTTTTTT. Translating it yields CASGTYRGSNEKLFF.

This clone has a single count. The CDR3 reads CASSLGTAVGETQYF. Here the CDR3 DNA reads TGCGCCAGCAGCTTGGGGACAGCCGTGGGGGAGACCCAGTACTTC. This chain links TRBV5-1 with TRBJ2-5, with a tentative D call TRBD1 (6 bases). Trimming shortened V by 0 bases and J by 5 bases, and 14 bases separated the two germline ends. CDR3 length equals 15 residues. Germline V gene sequence: CDR1 SGHRS, CDR2 YFSETQ.

The chain carries TRBV6-1 and TRBJ1-5; TRBD1 might be the D (6 bases). V was pared by 6 bases and J by 0 bases, with 12 bases between. CDR1 is MNHNS and CDR2 is SASEGT in the germline V gene. The CDR3 extends over 15 amino acids. CDR3 in amino acids: CASRTQGYSNQPQHF. The CDR3 DNA reads as TGTGCCAGCAGAACTCAGGGGTATAGCAATCAGCCCCAGCATTTT.

V is TRBV7-2 and J is TRBJ1-1, with D perhaps TRBD1 (5 bases). The CDR3 loop spans 15 amino acids. Trimming removed 2 bases from V and 1 base from J, with 11 bases in between. Germline V gives CDR1 SGHTA, CDR2 FQGNSA. The CDR3 DNA is TGTGCCAGCAGCTTATGGACAACTTCGAACACTGAAGCTTTCTTT. It codes for CASSLWTTSNTEAFF. Full variable domain (missing parts from reference TRBV7-2 and TRBJ1-1): GAGVSQSPSNKVTEKGKDVELRCDPISGHTALYWYRQSLGQGLEFLIYFQGNSAPDKSGLPSDRFSAERTGGSVSTLTIQRTQQEDSAVYLCASSLWTTSNTEAFFGQGTRLTVV.

The V and J genes are TRBV9 and TRBJ1-1; a possible D gene is TRBD1 (5 bases). CDR3 length: 14 residues. Trimming took off 3 bases at V and 1 base at J, with 10 bases between the two ends. CDR1 is SGDLS, CDR2 YYNGEE, per germline. In DNA form, the CDR3 reads TGTGCCAGCAGCGGGCTGACAGAGAACACTGAAGCTTTCTTT. Amino acid sequence: CASSGLTENTEAFF.

The gene calls are TRBV30 and TRBJ1-4; TRBD1 matches 10 bases. The V segment lost 7 bases and the J segment 7 bases; nucleotides outside the gene matches: 6. The CDR3 is made up of 13 amino acids. Germline values: CDR1 GTSNPN, CDR2 SVGIG (reference sequence). CDR3 protein: CAFQGTGVEKLFF. In nucleotides, the CDR3 is TGTGCCTTTCAGGGGACAGGGGTTGAAAAACTGTTTTTT.

The J gene is TRBJ2-5, the V gene TRBV7-3; 12 bases line up with TRBD2. Trimming took 5 bases from V and 4 from J; bases not matched to a gene: 11. Germline CDR1 is SGHTA and CDR2 is FQGTGA. The CDR3 length is 17 residues. CDR3: CASSPRRTSGAGETQYF. The CDR3 nucleotides read TGTGCCAGCAGCCCCCGTCGGACTAGCGGGGCCGGAGAGACCCAGTACTTC.

The chain links TRBV5-6 to TRBJ2-7; 9 nucleotides align to TRBD1. V shed 5 bases, J shed 2 bases, and the junction held 8 bases outside the gene matches. Germline loops: CDR1 SGHDT, CDR2 YYEEEE. This CDR3 region has 15 residues. The CDR3 region is CASSRGQGRTYEQYF. The CDR3 region has the DNA TGTGCCAGCAGTCGCGGACAGGGGAGGACCTACGAGCAGTACTTC.

The V and J genes are TRBV7-8 and TRBJ1-1; maybe TRBD1 (6 bases). With 4 bases removed from V and 1 base from J, the gap between germline ends came to 19 bases. Germline V lookup: CDR1 SGHVS, CDR2 FQNEAQ. This CDR3 has 17 residues. CDR3 in amino acids: CASSSSRGGTRNTEAFF. CDR3 DNA: TGTGCCAGCAGCTCTAGTAGGGGGGGAACCAGGAACACTGAAGCTTTCTTT. The full variable domain, with the rest looked up from reference TRBV7-8 and TRBJ1-1, is GAGVSQSPRYKVAKRGQDVALRCDPISGHVSLFWYQQALGQGPEFLTYFQNEAQLDKSGLPSDRFFAERPEGSVSTLKIQRTQQEDSAVYLCASSSSRGGTRNTEAFFGQGTRLTVV.

The chain is built from TRBV6-1 and TRBJ1-1; 7 bases are a match to TRBD1. This CDR3 contains 12 residues. Germline V gene sequence: CDR1 MNHNS, CDR2 SASEGT. With 7 bases clipped from V and 5 bases from J, the junction kept 4 bases outside the gene matches. CDR3 protein: CASNTGVTEAFF. The CDR3, as DNA: TGTGCCAGCAATACAGGGGTTACTGAAGCTTTCTTT.

CDR3 nucleotide sequence: TGTGCCAGCAGCTTCACAGGGGGAACTGAAGCTTTCTTT. It encodes CASSFTGGTEAFF. The V gene is TRBV7-2, the J gene TRBJ1-1; 8 nucleotides match TRBD1. V was clipped by 3 bases and J by 5 bases; unmatched bases: 2. This CDR3 comprises 13 residues. CDR1 and CDR2 from the germline V gene are SGHTA and FQGNSA.

The V call is TRBV2, the J call TRBJ2-1, with TRBD1 identical over 9 bases. Germline trimming cut 4 bases from V and 7 bases from J; bases unmatched to any gene: 2. This CDR3 comprises 13 residues. CDR1 and CDR2 from the germline V gene are SNHLY and FYNNEI. The CDR3: CASSGDRVNEQFF. Here the CDR3 DNA reads TGTGCCAGCAGTGGGGACAGGGTTAATGAGCAGTTCTTC.

Points on this clone: Germline is not matched at one junction end, which may reflect a read error. The same CDR3 can be traced to other DNA sequences in this sample. The J gene is TRBJ2-3, the V gene TRBV30; 8 bases fit TRBD1. The CDR3 is made up of 16 amino acids. Germline CDR1 is GTSNPN and CDR2 is SVGIG (reference sequence). CDR3 loop: CAYTSDRGHSTDTQYF. The CDR3 region has the DNA TGTGCCTACACAAGCGACAGGGGACATAGCACAGATACGCAATATTTT.

This chain connects TRBV5-1 to TRBJ2-1, with a possible D match to TRBD1 (5 bases). The V gene lost 0 bases and the J gene lost 10 bases, with 8 bases spanning the gap. Per the germline V gene, CDR1 is SGHRS and CDR2 is YFSETQ. The CDR3 is 12 amino acids. The CDR3 DNA follows: TGCGCCAGCAGCTTGGAGTCAGGGGAGCAGTTCTTC. It codes for CASSLESGEQFF.

The gene calls are TRBV5-6 and TRBJ2-1, with D possibly TRBD2 on 6 matching bases. The V end was cut by 3 bases, the J end by 1 base, with 14 bases between. The CDR3 sequence is 16 residues long. Germline assignment: CDR1 SGHDT and CDR2 YYEEEE. CDR3 amino acids: CASSSRGARSYNEQFF. CDR3 nucleotides: TGTGCCAGCAGCTCGCGCGGGGCGCGGTCCTACAATGAGCAGTTCTTC.